The 29 T cell receptor beta chains below were found in one sample sequenced in a study of blood T cell repertoires in COVID-19. Sequencing was performed with immunoSEQ multiplex PCR; in TCRdb, only in-frame clones are kept and a portion is missing. The profile covers over 55,000 clones, with roughly 85% appearing a single time and approximately 19% taken by the ten largest. Sequencing was carried out using peripheral blood. These receptors were taken from a woman aged 80 or over with acute or convalescent COVID-19.

The V gene is TRBV3-1 (or the pseudogene TRBV3-2), the J gene TRBJ1-6, with TRBD1 identical over 7 bases. The trim removed 8 bases at V and 0 bases at J, leaving 1 base unmatched. This CDR3 has 14 amino acids. CDR1 LGHDT and CDR2 YNNKEL come from the germline V gene (reference sequence). CDR3 in DNA: TGTGCCAGCGGGGACAGCTCCTATAATTCACCCCTCCACTTT. Translation gives CASGDSSYNSPLHF.

The chain couples TRBV19 to TRBJ1-5; no clear D gene. The CDR3 length is 17 residues. Trimming shortened V by 3 bases and J by 1 base, and 16 bases separated the two germline ends. Germline V gene data show CDR1 as LNHDA and CDR2 as SQIVND (reference sequence). CDR3 coding DNA: TGTGCCAGTAGTATTCTCGGGGTGGGAGGAAGCAATCAGCCCCAGCATTTT. Its protein product is CASSILGVGGSNQPQHF.

The chain joins TRBV5-4 to TRBJ1-1, with 9 bases identical to TRBD1. Looked up from germline, CDR1 is SGHNT and CDR2 is YYREEE (reference sequence). The CDR3 spans 16 residues. The trim removed 0 bases at V and 9 bases at J, leaving 12 bases unmatched. CDR3: CASSLGAAGTGLKAFF. As DNA, the CDR3 is TGTGCCAGCAGCTTGGGTGCCGCCGGGACAGGGTTAAAAGCTTTCTTT.

The genes are TRBV28 and TRBJ2-7; D is possibly TRBD1 (5 bases). The CDR3 totals 12 residues. The ends were cut back, 5 bases at V and 2 bases at J, with 7 bases in the middle. Germline CDR1 is MDHEN and CDR2 is SYDVKM. CDR3 sequence reads: CASSPDTYEQYF. CDR3 coding DNA: TGTGCCAGCAGTCCGGACACCTACGAGCAGTACTTC. Full variable domain (missing parts from reference TRBV28 and TRBJ2-7): DVKVTQSSRYLVKRTGEKVFLECVQDMDHENMFWYRQDPGLGLRLIYFSYDVKMKEKGDIPEGYSVSREKKERFSLILESASTNQTSMYLCASSPDTYEQYFGPGTRLTVT.

J is TRBJ2-1 and V is TRBV6-5, with D possibly TRBD2 on 5 matching bases. Germline V gene data show CDR1 as MNHEY and CDR2 as SVGAGI. This CDR3 has 16 amino acids. Trimming stripped 2 bases from V and 5 bases from J, with 16 bases between. DNA for the CDR3: TGTGCCAGCAGTTACGGTCGGCTAGCCGGGAACAATGAGCAGTTCTTC. As protein: CASSYGRLAGNNEQFF.

The chain carries TRBV9 and TRBJ2-1, with 8 bases aligning to TRBD2. The junction had 6 bases not matched to a gene; V was cut back by 4 bases and J by 0 bases. The germline gives CDR1 SGDLS, CDR2 YYNGEE. This CDR3 spans 16 amino acids. CDR3 sequence: CASSLATSGSYNEQFF. CDR3 DNA sequence: TGTGCCAGCAGCCTAGCAACTAGCGGCTCCTACAATGAGCAGTTCTTC.

V and J are TRBV28 and TRBJ1-5; D may be TRBD1 (5 bases). Germline CDR1 is MDHEN and CDR2 is SYDVKM. The CDR3 is 16 residues long. Trimming removed 7 bases from V and 0 bases from J, with 16 bases in between. The CDR3 reads CASNPWGRGSNQPQHF. CDR3 DNA sequence: TGTGCCAGCAACCCTTGGGGGAGGGGTAGCAATCAGCCCCAGCATTTT.

The chain employs TRBV6-1 and TRBJ1-6; D may be TRBD1 (5 bases). The ends were cut back, 0 bases at V and 5 bases at J, with 8 bases in the middle. CDR3 length equals 15 residues. Germline lookup yields CDR1 MNHNS and CDR2 SASEGT. CDR3 coding DNA: TGTGCCAGCAGTGAAGCGGGGCTGAATAATTCACCCCTCCACTTT. Translating it yields CASSEAGLNNSPLHF.

This chain uses TRBV7-9 with TRBJ2-1; TRBD2 matches at 9 bases. The CDR3 covers 15 residues. Germline V gene sequence: CDR1 SEHNR, CDR2 FQNEAQ (reference sequence). V dropped 4 bases and J dropped 5; count of bases not matched to a gene: 6. The CDR3, as DNA: TGTGCCAGCAGCTCTCTAGCGGGGATTAACAATGAGCAGTTCTTC. This gives the protein CASSSLAGINNEQFF.

This clone was seen a handful of times. The chain joins TRBV3-1 (or the pseudogene TRBV3-2) to TRBJ1-1; D ambiguous. Per germline, CDR1 LGHDT and CDR2 YNNKEL (reference sequence). V shed 1 base and J shed 11 bases, with 14 bases lying between them. CDR3 size: 13 residues. DNA for the CDR3: TGTGCCAGCAGCCAAGCGTTCGGGAGACTGGCTTTCTTT. Translated, it gives CASSQAFGRLAFF.

This chain uses TRBV7-9 with TRBJ2-1, with unresolved D. V lost 4 bases, J lost 4 bases, and 5 bases lay in between. This CDR3 is built from 12 residues. CDR1 and CDR2 (germline): SEHNR, FQNEAQ (reference sequence). The CDR3 reads CASSSQYNEQFF. The CDR3 DNA reads TGTGCCAGCAGCTCCCAATACAATGAGCAGTTCTTC.

This chain joins TRBV28 and TRBJ1-2; D call uncertain. The V gene's germline CDR1 is MDHEN and CDR2 SYDVKM. Trimming cost V 2 bases and J 1 base, with 11 bases left between them. This CDR3 region has 15 residues. The CDR3 loop is CASSLLGSGNYGYTF. The CDR3 region has the DNA TGTGCCAGCAGTTTACTAGGAAGTGGTAACTATGGCTACACCTTC.

The chain employs TRBV7-9 and TRBJ2-1; 9 nucleotides line up with TRBD2. CDR3 size: 15 residues. J was trimmed by 2 bases and V by 6 bases; bases with no gene match: 5. Germline V CDR1 and CDR2: SEHNR, FQNEAQ (reference sequence). CDR3 sequence reads: CASRPAGGPYNEQFF. The CDR3 DNA reads TGTGCCAGCAGGCCAGCGGGGGGACCCTACAATGAGCAGTTCTTC.

The chain recombines TRBV28 with TRBJ1-1; D perhaps matches TRBD1 (5 bases). There are 14 residues in the CDR3. Trimming cost V 5 bases and J 5 bases, with 15 bases left between them. Germline V gives CDR1 MDHEN, CDR2 SYDVKM. The CDR3 sequence is CASSVNQGYTEAFF. CDR3 DNA: TGTGCCAGCAGTGTCAACCAGGGCTATACTGAAGCTTTCTTT. The full variable domain, rest sourced from reference TRBV28 and TRBJ1-1, is DVKVTQSSRYLVKRTGEKVFLECVQDMDHENMFWYRQDPGLGLRLIYFSYDVKMKEKGDIPEGYSVSREKKERFSLILESASTNQTSMYLCASSVNQGYTEAFFGQGTRLTVV.

The chain carries TRBV28 and TRBJ1-5; D ambiguous. The length of the CDR3 is 13 residues. V shed 3 bases and J shed 7 bases, with 10 bases lying between them. From germline, CDR1 is MDHEN and CDR2 SYDVKM. CDR3: CASSLLGTQPQHF. DNA for the CDR3: TGTGCCAGCAGTTTGTTGGGCACGCAGCCCCAGCATTTT.

The chain combines TRBV5-4 with TRBJ2-1; 9 bases align to TRBD2. The germline V gene has CDR1 SGHNT and CDR2 YYREEE (reference sequence). V dropped 7 bases and J dropped 2; count of bases not matched to a gene: 7. This CDR3 is 15 amino acids long. The chain's CDR3 is CASSGAGGTYNEQFF. The CDR3, as DNA: TGTGCCAGCTCTGGAGCGGGAGGCACCTACAATGAGCAGTTCTTC.

This sequence joins TRBV6-5 and TRBJ1-4, with TRBD1 identical over 9 bases. With 11 bases clipped from V and 6 bases from J, the junction kept 7 bases outside the gene matches. Germline CDR1 and CDR2: MNHEY and SVGAGI. The CDR3 covers 13 residues. CDR3 bases: TGTGCCCACAGGGGGCCGACGGATGAAAAACTGTTTTTT. This codes for CAHRGPTDEKLFF.

This chain connects TRBV12-3 or TRBV12-4 to TRBJ1-1, with a weak D call TRBD1 (6 bases). Trimming stripped 9 bases from V and 1 base from J, with 12 bases between. CDR3 length: 13 residues. The CDR3 spells CASVDRPNTEAFF. The CDR3 DNA sequence: TGTGCCAGTGTAGACAGGCCGAACACTGAAGCTTTCTTT.

V is TRBV7-2 and J is TRBJ2-7, with 12 bases aligning to TRBD2. V dropped 6 bases and J dropped 3; count of bases not matched to a gene: 0. CDR3 length: 13 residues. Germline V CDR1 and CDR2: SGHTA, FQGNSA. The CDR3 region has the DNA TGTGCCAGCAGACTAGCGGGGGGCTACGAGCAGTACTTC. The encoded protein is CASRLAGGYEQYF.

The rearrangement joins TRBV5-4 to TRBJ2-4, with TRBD2 matching 7 bases. The CDR3 consists of 14 residues. The junction had 8 bases not matched to a gene; V was cut back by 2 bases and J by 9 bases. CDR1 and CDR2 from the germline V gene are SGHNT and YYREEE (reference sequence). The CDR3 loop is CASSFDRTSGIQYF. The CDR3 DNA reads TGTGCCAGCAGCTTCGATAGGACTAGTGGCATTCAGTACTTC.

CDR3 coding DNA: TGCAGTGCTAGTACGGGAGTTAGGTATGAGCAGTTCTTC. Amino acids: CSASTGVRYEQFF. The genes are TRBV20-1 and TRBJ2-1, with D possibly being TRBD2 (6 bases). CDR1 and CDR2 (germline): DFQATT, SNEGSKA (reference sequence). The CDR3 sequence is 13 residues long. V lost 3 bases, J lost 8 bases, and 14 bases lay in between.

V and J are TRBV9 and TRBJ1-2; 10 nucleotides line up with TRBD1. The trim removed 0 bases at V and 0 bases at J, leaving 5 bases unmatched. The CDR3 has 17 residues. Germline-derived CDR1 and CDR2 are SGDLS and YYNGEE. CDR3: CASSVVDRGPPNYGYTF. The CDR3 DNA follows: TGTGCCAGCAGCGTAGTAGACAGGGGGCCACCTAACTATGGCTACACCTTC.

V usage is TRBV30 and J usage is TRBJ2-3; no clear D. V gave up 6 bases and J gave up 5 bases, with 6 bases separating them. Germline V CDR1 and CDR2: GTSNPN, SVGIG (reference sequence). This CDR3 comprises 10 residues. The DNA of the CDR3 is TGTGCCTGCTGCAGAGATACGCAGTATTTT. Translating gives CACCRDTQYF.

This CDR3 reads CASSMGQIYEQYF. The CDR3 nucleotides are TGTGCCAGTAGTATGGGACAGATCTACGAGCAGTACTTC. The J gene is TRBJ2-7, the V gene TRBV19, with 7 bases identical to TRBD1. This CDR3 has 13 amino acids. V lost 3 bases to trimming and J lost 3 bases; unmatched junction nucleotides: 2. Germline CDR1 LNHDA, CDR2 SQIVND (reference sequence).

The genes are TRBV30 and TRBJ1-2; D gene uncertain. The CDR3 covers 13 residues. With 3 bases removed from V and 5 bases from J, the gap between germline ends came to 13 bases. From germline, CDR1 is GTSNPN and CDR2 SVGIG (reference sequence). This CDR3 is CAWRKPFWYGYTF. The CDR3 coding sequence is TGTGCCTGGAGGAAGCCCTTCTGGTATGGCTACACCTTC.

The J gene is TRBJ1-2, the V gene TRBV29-1, with TRBD1 as a possible D gene (5 bases). Trimming took 3 bases from V and 8 from J, leaving 13 bases between them. Germline loops: CDR1 SQVTM, CDR2 ANQGSEA. The CDR3 extends over 12 amino acids. The CDR3 is CSVERGLIGYTF. DNA for the CDR3: TGCAGCGTTGAGCGGGGGTTAATAGGCTACACCTTC.

The J gene is TRBJ2-7, the V gene TRBV28, with 16 nucleotides matching TRBD2. The CDR3 sequence is 18 residues long. Germline V gene sequence: CDR1 MDHEN, CDR2 SYDVKM. After removal of 4 bases from V and 2 bases from J, the junction contained 8 bases not matched to a gene. The CDR3 DNA is TGTGCCAGCAGTTGGGGACTAGCGGGAGGGCTACGGGCCTACGAGCAGTACTTC. Residues: CASSWGLAGGLRAYEQYF.

This sequence joins TRBV5-1 and TRBJ2-2; 8 bases are shared with TRBD1. Germline CDR1 reads SGHRS; CDR2 reads YFSETQ. The trim removed 3 bases at V and 0 bases at J, leaving 4 bases unmatched. The CDR3 length is 16 residues. The CDR3 loop is CASSSTGGTNTGELFF. In DNA form, the CDR3 reads TGCGCCAGCAGCTCCACAGGGGGAACGAACACCGGGGAGCTGTTTTTT. Combining the CDR3 with reference TRBV5-1 and TRBJ2-2 gives the whole variable domain KAGVTQTPRYLIKTRGQQVTLSCSPISGHRSVSWYQQTPGQGLQFLFEYFSETQRNKGNFPGRFSGRQFSNSRSEMNVSTLELGDSALYLCASSSTGGTNTGELFFGEGSRLTVL.

The chain links TRBV2 to TRBJ2-7; 8 bases map to TRBD1. Losses at the gene ends were 0 bases for V and 3 bases for J; bases not matched to a gene: 4. Germline V lookup: CDR1 SNHLY, CDR2 FYNNEI. The CDR3 has 15 residues. The CDR3 DNA is TGTGCCAGCAGTGAAGCGGCACAGGGGGTCTACGAGCAGTACTTC. Protein product: CASSEAAQGVYEQYF.